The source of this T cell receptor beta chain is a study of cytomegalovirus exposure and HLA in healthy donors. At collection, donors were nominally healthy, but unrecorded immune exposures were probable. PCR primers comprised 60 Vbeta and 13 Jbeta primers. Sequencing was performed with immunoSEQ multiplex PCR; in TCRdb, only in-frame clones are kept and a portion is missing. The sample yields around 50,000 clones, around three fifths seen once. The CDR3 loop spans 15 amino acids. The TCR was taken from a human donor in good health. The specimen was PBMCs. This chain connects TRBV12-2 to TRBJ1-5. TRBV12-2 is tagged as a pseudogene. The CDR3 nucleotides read TGTGCAAGTCGCTTAGACTATTTCTCTAATCAGCCCCAGCATTTT. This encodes CASRLDYFSNQPQHF.